This T cell receptor (beta chain) is drawn from a study of vaccination and CD4 T cells after COVID-19. Trimming removed 5 bases from V and 7 bases from J, with 24 bases in between. The germline CDR1 and CDR2 sequences are SGHVS and FQNEAQ. The CDR3 length is 17 residues. Sequence data for DNA of cultured CD4+ T cells were generated by the Oncomine TCR Beta short-read assay. From the PCR reads, TCRdb called clonotypes with MiXCR, one entry per CDR3 protein. Of under 30,000 distinct CDR3 sequences in the sample, 35% to 40% were seen once. A word on this clonotype: Its antigen remains unidentified.

Noted time point: late sampling 161 to 241 days after vaccination in a few convalescent patients. Treatment specified: approximately nine-day PBMC culture with coronavirus spike peptide pools or control peptides (ViraFEST assay). V gene TRBV7-8 combines with J gene TRBJ2-1, with D possibly matching TRBD1 (6 bases). The material sequenced was CD4+ T cells from blood, cultured in vitro, taken about 7 months after SARS-CoV-2 vaccination. This TCR derives from a human donor who had recovered from COVID-19. Here the CDR3 DNA reads TGTGCCAGCAGCAAAGGGGGATCAGGTCTGGGAGCAAATGAGCAGTTCTTC. Protein product: CASSKGGSGLGANEQFF. Variable domain in full (rest from reference TRBV7-8 and TRBJ2-1): GAGVSQSPRYKVAKRGQDVALRCDPISGHVSLFWYQQALGQGPEFLTYFQNEAQLDKSGLPSDRFFAERPEGSVSTLKIQRTQQEDSAVYLCASSKGGSGLGANEQFFGPGTRLTVL.